What follows is one T cell receptor beta chain and its context. This record belongs to a study of blood T cells in healthy people across ages. A J-beta primer mix and a sample-barcoded 5' primer were used in a second PCR of about 7 to 12 cycles. Via MiXCR, TCRdb re-called the 5' RACE reads, giving one row per CDR3 protein. The sample carries a few hundred thousand distinct CDR3 sequences, roughly half recorded once. Between the trimmed V and J ends, which lost 4 bases and 4 bases, there was a span of 11 bases. The CDR3 contains 13 residues. CDR1 is SQVTM, CDR2 ANQGSEA, per germline. The specimen sequenced was blood. The V and J genes are TRBV29-1 and TRBJ2-1; D is tentatively TRBD1 or TRBD2 (5 bases each). This clonotype was obtained from a man aged 60 to 69 in good health. CDR3 protein: CSVGDGDYNEQFF. The CDR3 coding sequence is TGCAGCGTTGGGGACGGGGATTACAATGAGCAGTTCTTC.